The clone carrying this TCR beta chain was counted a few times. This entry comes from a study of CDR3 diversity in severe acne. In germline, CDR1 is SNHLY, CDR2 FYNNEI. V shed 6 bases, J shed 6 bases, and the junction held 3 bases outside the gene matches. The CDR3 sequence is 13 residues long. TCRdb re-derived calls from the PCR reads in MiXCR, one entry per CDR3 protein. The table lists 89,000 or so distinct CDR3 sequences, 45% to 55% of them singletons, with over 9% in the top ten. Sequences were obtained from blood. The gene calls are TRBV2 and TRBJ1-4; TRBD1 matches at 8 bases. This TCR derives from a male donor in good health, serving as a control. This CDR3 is CASRTGVDEKLFF. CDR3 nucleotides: TGTGCCAGCAGGACAGGGGTGGATGAAAAACTGTTTTTT.